This T cell receptor (beta chain) stems from a study of post-analysis software for immune sequencing data. Worth noting for this clonotype: As yet, its antigen is unknown.

Study-wide results and caveats: In patients, TRBV5-6, TRBV5-1 and TRBV20-1 belonged to several TRBV segments found more frequently than in controls.

Trimming removed 2 bases from V and 13 bases from J; junction bases left unmatched: 6. The CDR3 runs 13 residues. CDR1 and CDR2 from the germline V gene are SQVTM and ANQGSEA. Sequencing libraries made from TCR beta cDNA carried unique molecular identifiers. Using its own MiXCR run on the PCR reads, TCRdb lists one record per CDR3 protein. The top ten hold around 8% of the sample, which has around 400,000 distinct CDR3 sequences, about 39% seen once. This receptor was identified in a girl aged 2-10 years with multiple sclerosis. Sequenced material: blood. The V and J genes are TRBV29-1 and TRBJ2-4; 12 positions agree with TRBD1. The DNA for the CDR3 is TGCAGCGTTGAAACCCCGGGACAGGGGGCCCAGTACTTC. This codes for CSVETPGQGAQYF.